Listed below are T cell receptor beta chains from one sample, sequenced in a study of graft-versus-host responses after intestinal transplantation. Produced via immunoSEQ multiplex PCR; TCRdb's table is partial and in-frame only. The sample holds roughly 97,000 clones; roughly 90% are singletons and the top ten take roughly 15%. Sample: PBMCs, taken about 450 days after intestinal transplant. The source is a human patient who received an intestinal transplant, so some T cells may come from the graft donor. Each CDR3 is given with its conserved first and last residue. The order of the fields is CDR3 protein, CDR3 DNA, V gene, clone size, J gene, D gene. A D gene is named only where the DNA matches it firmly. Clone size is not always given. Where it is, it says once, few, many or a class for expanded clones.

cdr3_aa: CASSLGGPRLFF
cdr3_nt: TGCGCCAGCAGCTTGGGGGGACCAAGACTGTTTTTT
v_call: TRBV5-1
clone_size: .
j_call: TRBJ1-4
d_call: .

cdr3_aa: CASMQGLGGYTF
cdr3_nt: TGTGCCAGCATGCAGGGGTTAGGGGGCTACACCTTC
v_call: TRBV2
clone_size: .
j_call: TRBJ1-2
d_call: .

cdr3_aa: CASSVGGESIEQYF
cdr3_nt: TGTGCCAGCAGCGTAGGGGGAGAATCTATCGAGCAGTACTTC
v_call: TRBV9
clone_size: .
j_call: TRBJ2-7
d_call: .

cdr3_aa: CASSKAAGQEGEQYF
cdr3_nt: TGTGCCAGCAGCAAAGCGGCAGGGCAAGAAGGCGAGCAGTACTTC
v_call: TRBV21-1
clone_size: .
j_call: TRBJ2-7
d_call: .

cdr3_aa: CAQLGLCPRAFF
cdr3_nt: TGTGCTCAGCTGGGGTTGTGTCCTAGAGCTTTCTTT
v_call: TRBV11-2
clone_size: .
j_call: TRBJ1-1
d_call: .

cdr3_aa: CASSQDSENAGELFF
cdr3_nt: TGTGCCAGCAGCCAGGACAGCGAAAATGCCGGGGAGCTGTTTTTT
v_call: TRBV6-4
clone_size: .
j_call: TRBJ2-2
d_call: .

cdr3_aa: CASSLEAGTMDMETQYF
cdr3_nt: TGTGCCAGCAGCTTGGAGGCGGGGACAATGGACATGGAGACCCAGTACTTC
v_call: TRBV5-4
clone_size: .
j_call: TRBJ2-5
d_call: .

cdr3_aa: CASSPAGSPYEQYF
cdr3_nt: TGTGCCAGCTCACCGGCAGGGTCCCCCTACGAGCAGTACTTC
v_call: TRBV18
clone_size: .
j_call: TRBJ2-7
d_call: .

cdr3_aa: CASSLGASGLYNEQFF
cdr3_nt: TGTGCCAGCAGCTTAGGGGCTAGCGGCCTCTACAATGAGCAGTTCTTC
v_call: TRBV7-9
clone_size: .
j_call: TRBJ2-1
d_call: TRBD2

cdr3_aa: CAISKDPDEQYF
cdr3_nt: TGTGCCATCAGCAAGGACCCAGACGAGCAGTACTTC
v_call: TRBV10-3
clone_size: .
j_call: TRBJ2-7
d_call: .

cdr3_aa: CASSPYTGELFF
cdr3_nt: TGTGCCAGTAGTCCGTACACCGGGGAGCTGTTTTTT
v_call: TRBV19
clone_size: .
j_call: TRBJ2-2
d_call: .

cdr3_aa: CASSLGPGSADTQYF
cdr3_nt: TGTGCCAGCAGCTTAGGTCCGGGTAGCGCAGATACGCAGTATTTT
v_call: TRBV7-6
clone_size: .
j_call: TRBJ2-3
d_call: .

cdr3_aa: CASSRGQRETQYF
cdr3_nt: TGTGCTAGCAGCCGAGGGCAACGGGAGACCCAGTACTTC
v_call: TRBV7-7
clone_size: .
j_call: TRBJ2-5
d_call: .

cdr3_aa: CASSLAVGAYGYTF
cdr3_nt: TGCGCCAGCAGCTTGGCCGTGGGGGCCTATGGCTACACCTTC
v_call: TRBV5-1
clone_size: .
j_call: TRBJ1-2
d_call: .

cdr3_aa: CASSEDRNRGPEAFF
cdr3_nt: TGTGCCAGCAGTGAAGATAGGAACCGAGGGCCTGAAGCTTTCTTT
v_call: TRBV2
clone_size: .
j_call: TRBJ1-1
d_call: .

cdr3_aa: CAWMGEWKGNTEAFF
cdr3_nt: TGTGCCTGGATGGGGGAATGGAAGGGGAACACTGAAGCTTTCTTT
v_call: TRBV30
clone_size: .
j_call: TRBJ1-1
d_call: .

cdr3_aa: CASSEGARSQETQYF
cdr3_nt: TGTGCCAGCAGTGAAGGGGCTCGGAGCCAAGAGACCCAGTACTTC
v_call: TRBV2
clone_size: .
j_call: TRBJ2-5
d_call: .

cdr3_aa: CASSSPAGGYEQYF
cdr3_nt: TGTGCCAGCAGCTCCCCAGCGGGGGGATACGAGCAGTACTTC
v_call: TRBV7-9
clone_size: .
j_call: TRBJ2-7
d_call: TRBD2

cdr3_aa: CASSLFRGRGTDTQYF
cdr3_nt: TGTGCCAGCAGCTTGTTTAGGGGCAGGGGAACAGATACGCAGTATTTT
v_call: TRBV5-8
clone_size: .
j_call: TRBJ2-3
d_call: .

cdr3_aa: CASSISERETQYF
cdr3_nt: TGTGCCAGCAGCATCTCCGAGAGGGAGACCCAGTACTTC
v_call: TRBV11-3
clone_size: .
j_call: TRBJ2-5
d_call: .

cdr3_aa: CASSLVGRPAEAFF
cdr3_nt: TGTGCCAGCAGCTTAGTGGGGAGACCCGCTGAAGCTTTCTTT
v_call: TRBV7-9
clone_size: .
j_call: TRBJ1-1
d_call: .

cdr3_aa: CASSLWLAGAGELFF
cdr3_nt: TGTGCCAGCAGCTTATGGCTAGCGGGGGCCGGGGAGCTGTTTTTT
v_call: TRBV7-9
clone_size: .
j_call: TRBJ2-2
d_call: TRBD2

cdr3_aa: CASSPPRQSYGYTF
cdr3_nt: TGTGCCAGCTCACCACCGCGACAGAGCTATGGCTACACCTTC
v_call: TRBV18
clone_size: once
j_call: TRBJ1-2
d_call: .

cdr3_aa: CASSYSSGEYEQYF
cdr3_nt: TGTGCCAGCAGTTACTCTAGCGGGGAATACGAGCAGTACTTC
v_call: TRBV6-5
clone_size: once
j_call: TRBJ2-7
d_call: TRBD2

cdr3_aa: CASSQRQGADEEKLFF
cdr3_nt: TGCGCCAGCAGCCAGAGACAGGGGGCCGATGAAGAAAAACTGTTTTTT
v_call: TRBV4-1
clone_size: few
j_call: TRBJ1-4
d_call: TRBD1